Given below is one T cell receptor (beta chain) in context. The source of the sample is a study of blood T cell repertoires in COVID-19. Study in general: Nucleic acid was either cDNA or gDNA, and it came from T cells, B-cell-depleted T cells, or PBMCs.

The germline V gene has CDR1 SGHDT and CDR2 YYEEEE. The CDR3 is 16 residues long. After removal of 2 bases from V and 4 bases from J, the junction contained 9 bases not matched to a gene. Produced via immunoSEQ multiplex PCR; TCRdb's table is partial and in-frame only. This table has approximately 190,000 clones, 83% appearing once. Sequencing input: peripheral blood. The TCR comes from a woman between 40 and 50 years old with acute or convalescent COVID-19. This chain links TRBV5-6 with TRBJ2-1, with 7 bases lining up with TRBD2. CDR3 region: CASSFMVAGQYNEQFF. The CDR3 nucleotides are TGTGCCAGCAGCTTCATGGTAGCGGGCCAGTACAATGAGCAGTTCTTC.